This TCR beta chain is drawn from a study of blood T cell repertoires in COVID-19. Turning to the study itself: Nucleic acid was either cDNA or gDNA, and it came from T cells, B-cell-depleted T cells, or PBMCs.

The CDR3 has 14 residues. Germline CDR1 and CDR2: LGHDT and YNNKEL (reference sequence). V was trimmed by 2 bases and J by 0 bases, leaving 5 bases between them. Authors' processing steps: Reference gene primers were amplified, and this amplification served to estimate nucleated cell counts. Libraries were prepared by immunoSEQ multiplex PCR; TCRdb keeps only in-frame clonotypes and omits some of them. V and J calls and clone size are as listed in that table; D and trimming were resolved from the DNA. The sample consists of some 350,000 clones, 75% to 90% of them appearing once. Participant reports of clinical history set cohort assignment. Recovered Cohort 3 donors showed two negative PCRs, clearance, or symptom resolution.

The V and J genes are TRBV3-1 (or the pseudogene TRBV3-2) and TRBJ2-1, with D uncertain. The sequenced material came from PBMCs or T cells enriched from blood (not recorded which). The source of this sequence is a man aged 18 to 29 who had recovered from COVID-19. In DNA form, the CDR3 reads TGTGCCAGCAGCCAAACAAACTCCTACAATGAGCAGTTCTTC. Encoded protein: CASSQTNSYNEQFF.